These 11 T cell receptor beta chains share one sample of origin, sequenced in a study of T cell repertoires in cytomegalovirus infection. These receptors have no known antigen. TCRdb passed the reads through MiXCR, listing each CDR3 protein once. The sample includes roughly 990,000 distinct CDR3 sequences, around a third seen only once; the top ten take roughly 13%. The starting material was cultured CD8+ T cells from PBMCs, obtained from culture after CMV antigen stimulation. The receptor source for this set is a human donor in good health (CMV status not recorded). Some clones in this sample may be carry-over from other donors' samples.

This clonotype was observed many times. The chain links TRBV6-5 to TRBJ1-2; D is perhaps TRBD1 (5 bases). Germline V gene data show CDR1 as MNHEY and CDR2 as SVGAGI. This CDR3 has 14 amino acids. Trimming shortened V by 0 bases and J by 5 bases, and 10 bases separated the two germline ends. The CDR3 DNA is TGTGCCAGCAGTTACTCTGGGGGTATTTATGGCTACACCTTC. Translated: CASSYSGGIYGYTF.

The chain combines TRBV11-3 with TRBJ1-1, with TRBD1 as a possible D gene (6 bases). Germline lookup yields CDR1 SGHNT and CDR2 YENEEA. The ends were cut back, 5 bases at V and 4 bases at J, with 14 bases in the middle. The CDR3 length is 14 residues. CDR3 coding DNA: TGTGCCAGCAGCCCCGACAGGTTTAGCACTGAAGCTTTCTTT. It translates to CASSPDRFSTEAFF. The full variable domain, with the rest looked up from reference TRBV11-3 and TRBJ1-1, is EAGVVQSPRYKIIEKKQPVAFWCNPISGHNTLYWYLQNLGQGPELLIRYENEEAVDDSQLPKDRFSAERLKGVDSTLKIQPAELGDSAVYLCASSPDRFSTEAFFGQGTRLTVV.

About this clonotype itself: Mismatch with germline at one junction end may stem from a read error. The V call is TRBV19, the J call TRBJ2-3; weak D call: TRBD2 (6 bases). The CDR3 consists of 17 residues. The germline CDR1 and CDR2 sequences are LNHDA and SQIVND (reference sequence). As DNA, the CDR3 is TGTGTCAGTAGTATAGAGGCCGGGCCTCCGGGGGCAGATACGCAGTATTTT. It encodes CVSSIEAGPPGADTQYF.

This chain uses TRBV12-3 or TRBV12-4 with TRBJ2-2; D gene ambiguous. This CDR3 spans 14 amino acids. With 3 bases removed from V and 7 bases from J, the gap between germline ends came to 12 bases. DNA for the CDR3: TGTGCCAGCAGTTTGTCCTCCTTTGTCGGGGAGCTGTTTTTT. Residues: CASSLSSFVGELFF.

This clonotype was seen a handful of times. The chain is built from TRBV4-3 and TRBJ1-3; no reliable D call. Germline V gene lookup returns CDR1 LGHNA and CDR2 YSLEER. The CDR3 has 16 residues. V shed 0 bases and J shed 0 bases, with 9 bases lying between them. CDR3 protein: CASSQEGVSSGNTIYF. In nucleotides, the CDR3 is TGCGCCAGCAGCCAAGAGGGAGTTAGCTCTGGAAACACCATATATTTT.

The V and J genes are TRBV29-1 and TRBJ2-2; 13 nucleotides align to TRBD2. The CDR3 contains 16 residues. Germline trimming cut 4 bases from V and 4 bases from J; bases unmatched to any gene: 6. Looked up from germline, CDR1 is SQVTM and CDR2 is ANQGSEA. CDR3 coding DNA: TGCAGCGTTGCGACTAGCGGGGGGCTCATCACCGGGGAGCTGTTTTTT. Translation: CSVATSGGLITGELFF.

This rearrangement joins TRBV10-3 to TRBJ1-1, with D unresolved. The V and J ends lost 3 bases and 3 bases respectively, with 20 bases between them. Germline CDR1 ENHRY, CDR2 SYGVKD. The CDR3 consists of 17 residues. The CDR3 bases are TGTGCCATCAGTGATACATCCCACATGGGGTTGCACACTGAAGCTTTCTTT. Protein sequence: CAISDTSHMGLHTEAFF.

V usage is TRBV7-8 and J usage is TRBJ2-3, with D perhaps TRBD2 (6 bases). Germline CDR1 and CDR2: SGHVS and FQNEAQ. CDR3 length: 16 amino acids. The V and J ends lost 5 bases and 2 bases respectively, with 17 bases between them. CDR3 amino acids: CASSPEGMGLTDTQYF. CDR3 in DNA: TGTGCCAGCAGCCCGGAGGGGATGGGGCTCACAGATACGCAGTATTTT.

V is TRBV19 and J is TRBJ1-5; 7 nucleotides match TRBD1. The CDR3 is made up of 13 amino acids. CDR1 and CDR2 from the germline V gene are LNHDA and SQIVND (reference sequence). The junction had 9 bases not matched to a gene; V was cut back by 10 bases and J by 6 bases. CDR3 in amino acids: CATRDRGSQPQHF. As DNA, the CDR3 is TGTGCCACCAGGGACAGAGGGAGTCAGCCCCAGCATTTT.

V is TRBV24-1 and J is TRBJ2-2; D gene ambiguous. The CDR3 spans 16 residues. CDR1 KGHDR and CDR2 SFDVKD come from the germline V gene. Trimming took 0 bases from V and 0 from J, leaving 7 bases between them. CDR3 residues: CATSDLEGPNTGELFF. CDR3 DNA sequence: TGTGCCACCAGTGATTTGGAAGGTCCGAACACCGGGGAGCTGTTTTTT.

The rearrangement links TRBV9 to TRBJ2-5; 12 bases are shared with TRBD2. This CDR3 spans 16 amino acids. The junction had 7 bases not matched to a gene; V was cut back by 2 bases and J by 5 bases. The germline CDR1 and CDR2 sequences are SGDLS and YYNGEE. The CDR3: CASSVSSGGGRETQYF. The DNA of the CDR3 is TGTGCCAGCAGCGTGTCTAGCGGGGGGGGTAGGGAGACCCAGTACTTC.